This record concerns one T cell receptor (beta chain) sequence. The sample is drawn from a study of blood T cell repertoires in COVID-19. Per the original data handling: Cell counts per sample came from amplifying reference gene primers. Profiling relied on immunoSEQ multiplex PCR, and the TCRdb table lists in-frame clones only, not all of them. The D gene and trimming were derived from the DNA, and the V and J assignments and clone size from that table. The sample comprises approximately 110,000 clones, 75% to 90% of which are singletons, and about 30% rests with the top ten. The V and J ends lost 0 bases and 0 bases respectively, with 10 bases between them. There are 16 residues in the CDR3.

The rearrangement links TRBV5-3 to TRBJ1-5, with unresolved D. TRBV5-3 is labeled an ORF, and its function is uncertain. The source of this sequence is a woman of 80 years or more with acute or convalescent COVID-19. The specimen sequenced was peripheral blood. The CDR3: CARSLEPVNSNQPQHF. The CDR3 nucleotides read TGTGCCAGAAGCTTGGAGCCGGTCAATAGCAATCAGCCCCAGCATTTT.